This TCR beta chain was observed in a study of blood T cell repertoires in COVID-19. About the research overall: Sources were T cells, B-cell-depleted T cells, or PBMCs; the material itself was cDNA or gDNA.

CDR1 and CDR2 (germline): SGHVS, FNYEAQ. The V gene lost 3 bases and the J gene lost 5 bases, with 10 bases spanning the gap. The CDR3 is 14 residues long. Original data processing: Estimation of nucleated cell counts was performed using reference gene primer amplification. The protocol was immunoSEQ multiplex PCR, while the TCRdb copy is restricted to in-frame clones and leaves out a portion. The V and J calls and clone size come from that table; D and trimming were worked out from the DNA. This sample has about 100,000 clones, with 85% found just once. The sample was peripheral blood. V is TRBV7-6 and J is TRBJ2-2; D is ambiguous. The clonotype originates from a middle-aged man with active or convalescent COVID-19. CDR3 amino acids: CASSFDQETGELFF. The CDR3 DNA is TGTGCCAGCAGCTTCGATCAGGAAACCGGGGAGCTGTTTTTT.